The 17 T cell receptor beta chains reported below all come from one sample, sequenced in a study of blood T cell repertoires in COVID-19. Some clones are missing from TCRdb's copy, which holds only in-frame ones; the method was immunoSEQ multiplex PCR. The sample includes 55,000 to 85,000 clones, about nine tenths of them seen just once. The specimen sequenced was peripheral blood. The receptors originated from a young woman with acute or convalescent COVID-19.

This chain links TRBV18 with TRBJ2-3; D gene unclear. The CDR3 totals 15 residues. Trimming took off 2 bases at V and 5 bases at J, with 14 bases between the two ends. Germline V gene data show CDR1 as KGHSH and CDR2 as LQKENI. The CDR3 is CASSPGHSAGDTQYF. CDR3 in DNA: TGTGCCAGCTCACCAGGGCATAGTGCCGGAGATACGCAGTATTTT.

This chain connects TRBV28 to TRBJ1-2, with D perhaps TRBD1 (6 bases). The CDR3 is 17 amino acids. The V gene's germline CDR1 is MDHEN and CDR2 SYDVKM. V gave up 1 base and J gave up 4 bases, with 19 bases separating them. This CDR3 reads CASSLYTPSGGGYGYTF. In nucleotides, the CDR3 is TGTGCCAGCAGTTTATATACCCCCAGCGGGGGCGGCTATGGCTACACCTTC.

The chain couples TRBV7-2 to TRBJ2-1; 7 nucleotides align to TRBD1. CDR1 is SGHTA and CDR2 is FQGNSA in the germline V gene. V dropped 5 bases and J dropped 2; count of bases not matched to a gene: 6. CDR3 length: 15 amino acids. CDR3 DNA: TGTGCCAGCAGCCCAGAGGGACAGCCCTACAATGAGCAGTTCTTC. It translates to CASSPEGQPYNEQFF.

The gene calls are TRBV24-1 and TRBJ2-2, with D perhaps TRBD2 (5 bases). This CDR3 spans 14 amino acids. Germline V gene data show CDR1 as KGHDR and CDR2 as SFDVKD. Trimming pared 5 bases from V and 4 bases from J, leaving 10 bases between. CDR3 bases: TGTGCCACCAGTGCCGGGGTGACCACCGGGGAGCTGTTTTTT. Protein: CATSAGVTTGELFF.

This chain connects TRBV2 to TRBJ1-4; possibly TRBD1 for D (5 bases). The CDR3 has 12 amino acids. Trimming stripped 5 bases from V and 8 bases from J, with 9 bases between. Looked up from germline, CDR1 is SNHLY and CDR2 is FYNNEI. The CDR3 region is CASSRGSEKLFF. The CDR3 DNA is TGTGCCAGCAGTCGGGGGTCGGAAAAACTGTTTTTT. Based on the CDR3 plus reference TRBV2 and TRBJ1-4, the full variable domain is EPEVTQTPSHQVTQMGQEVILRCVPISNHLYFYWYRQILGQKVEFLVSFYNNEISEKSEIFDDQFSVERPDGSNFTLKIRSTKLEDSAMYFCASSRGSEKLFFGSGTQLSVL.

This chain connects TRBV5-5 to TRBJ1-4; 12 bases are a match to TRBD1. V shed 4 bases, J shed 1 base, and the junction held 8 bases outside the gene matches. CDR1 and CDR2 (germline): SGHKS, YYEKEE (reference sequence). This CDR3 spans 18 amino acids. The CDR3 sequence is CASSADGTGGLTNEKLFF. As DNA, the CDR3 is TGTGCCAGCAGCGCGGATGGGACAGGGGGCTTAACTAATGAAAAACTGTTTTTT.

The chain recombines TRBV14 with TRBJ2-1, with TRBD2 matching 13 bases. The CDR3 is made up of 16 amino acids. CDR1 is SGHDN, CDR2 FVKESK, per germline. The junction had 9 bases not matched to a gene; V was cut back by 4 bases and J by 9 bases. This CDR3 is CASSLPRTSGSAEQFF. In nucleotides, the CDR3 is TGTGCCAGCAGCCTCCCCAGGACTAGCGGGAGCGCTGAGCAGTTCTTC.

The chain couples TRBV21-1 to TRBJ2-7; the table's D call, TRBD1, has no DNA check behind it. TRBV21-1 has pseudogene status. The CDR3 covers 15 residues. Here the CDR3 DNA reads TGTGCCAGCAGCAAAGAGCAGGGGACGAACTACGAGCAGTACTTC. It translates to CASSKEQGTNYEQYF.

This clone was seen a few times. This chain uses TRBV6-1 with TRBJ1-6; 8 positions agree with TRBD1. The CDR3 consists of 16 residues. The trim removed 4 bases at V and 0 bases at J, leaving 2 bases unmatched. Germline CDR1 reads MNHNS; CDR2 reads SASEGT. CDR3 sequence: CASSADRGSYNSPLHF. The CDR3 region has the DNA TGTGCCAGCAGTGCCGACAGGGGCTCCTATAATTCACCCCTCCACTTT.

The chain links TRBV19 to TRBJ1-1; 7 bases align to TRBD1. CDR3 size: 18 residues. Germline loops: CDR1 LNHDA, CDR2 SQIVND (reference sequence). Trimming removed 1 base from V and 4 bases from J; junction bases left unmatched: 15. CDR3 residues: CASSIGPPAGGRGTEAFF. CDR3 DNA sequence: TGTGCCAGTAGTATAGGGCCCCCGGCAGGGGGGAGAGGCACTGAAGCTTTCTTT.

The chain is built from TRBV27 and TRBJ1-1, with 8 bases lining up with TRBD1. Germline values: CDR1 MNHEY, CDR2 SMNVEV (reference sequence). V was pared by 5 bases and J by 5 bases, with 4 bases of the junction left unmatched. The CDR3 totals 13 residues. The CDR3 nucleotides are TGTGCCAGCAGTCCGGACAGGGCAACTGAAGCTTTCTTT. Its translation: CASSPDRATEAFF.

This clone was detected once. This chain joins TRBV18 and TRBJ1-6, with D uncertain. There are 13 residues in the CDR3. Germline CDR1 KGHSH, CDR2 LQKENI. With 3 bases removed from V and 12 bases from J, the gap between germline ends came to 12 bases. The CDR3 is CASSPSSGLPLHF. In nucleotides, the CDR3 is TGTGCCAGCTCACCCAGTTCGGGGTTACCCCTCCACTTT.

This clone has a single count. The V gene is TRBV18, the J gene TRBJ2-7; 8 bases align to TRBD1. The CDR3 totals 15 residues. With 5 bases clipped from V and 0 bases from J, the junction kept 6 bases outside the gene matches. Germline CDR1 KGHSH, CDR2 LQKENI. CDR3: CASSEGQVASYEQYF. CDR3 DNA: TGTGCCAGCTCAGAGGGACAGGTTGCCTCCTACGAGCAGTACTTC.

The CDR3 spells CAWNHRTSGSYEQYF. In DNA form, the CDR3 reads TGTGCCTGGAATCATCGGACTAGCGGGTCCTACGAGCAGTACTTC. This chain links TRBV30 with TRBJ2-7; TRBD2 aligns across 11 bases. V shed 4 bases, J shed 1 base, and the junction held 6 bases outside the gene matches. The CDR3 extends over 15 amino acids. Per the germline V gene, CDR1 is GTSNPN and CDR2 is SVGIG (reference sequence).

The V gene is TRBV5-1, the J gene TRBJ2-1; TRBD2 matches at 9 bases. V lost 3 bases, J lost 1 base, and 5 bases stayed unmatched. This CDR3 comprises 16 residues. From germline, CDR1 is SGHRS and CDR2 YFSETQ. CDR3 in DNA: TGCGCCAGCAGCTGGACGGGACTAGCTTCCTACAATGAGCAGTTCTTC. Its protein product is CASSWTGLASYNEQFF. The full variable domain, in which reference TRBV5-1 and TRBJ2-1 provide the parts outside the CDR3, is KAGVTQTPRYLIKTRGQQVTLSCSPISGHRSVSWYQQTPGQGLQFLFEYFSETQRNKGNFPGRFSGRQFSNSRSEMNVSTLELGDSALYLCASSWTGLASYNEQFFGPGTRLTVL.

The chain is built from TRBV6-5 and TRBJ2-1, with 8 bases identical to TRBD1. The CDR3 spans 14 residues. The germline V gene encodes CDR1 MNHEY and CDR2 SVGAGI. The trim removed 6 bases at V and 2 bases at J, leaving 3 bases unmatched. In DNA, the CDR3 is TGTGCCAGCAGAGGACAGGGTCCCTACAATGAGCAGTTCTTC. The encoded protein is CASRGQGPYNEQFF.

The genes are TRBV6-5 and TRBJ2-3, with 8 bases that match TRBD2. With 7 bases clipped from V and 3 bases from J, the junction kept 9 bases outside the gene matches. Germline loops: CDR1 MNHEY, CDR2 SVGAGI. The CDR3 is 15 amino acids. This CDR3 is CASIPGTSTTDTQYF. Here the CDR3 DNA reads TGTGCCAGCATCCCCGGGACTAGTACGACAGATACGCAGTATTTT.